The present T cell receptor beta chain was sequenced within a study of T-cell memory formation after mild COVID-19 (dated by TCRdb to about 2021). At the level of the whole study: TCR sequence clusters from the two donors were found to be largely donor specific. In a couple of donors, T-cell clones that expanded and contracted after mild COVID-19 were followed by sequencing TCRalpha and TCRbeta repertoires longitudinally. Two young, previously healthy adult volunteers, one female and one male, were included in the cohort. Results the study describes overall, beyond this receptor: Balanced CD4/CD8 phenotypes were observed for clones contracting from day 15 to 85, whereas a bias towards CD4+ was observed for a second wave of clones expanding from day 15 to 37. Contracting CD4+ clones were found mainly in CM and EM memory subsets, while CD8+ clones were enriched in EMRA. The study included only a couple of mild cases, and larger cohorts that include severe cases with pre-infection samples were judged to be necessary. The second-wave clones that peaked on day 37 were not confirmed to be SARS-CoV-2 specific. The detection of some responding clones in pre-infection memory suggests that pre-existing cross-reactive memory T cells joined the SARS-CoV-2 response.

PBMCs were isolated by Ficoll-Paque density gradient centrifugation. The reads were generated on an Illumina NovaSeq 6000. TCRalpha and TCRbeta cDNA libraries were constructed by 5'RACE with constant-segment primers, with sample barcodes and unique molecular identifiers being introduced. RNA was extracted from every sample with Trizol reagent. The libraries were amplified in two PCR steps, and the second step added a second sample barcode and Illumina TruSeq adapters. The libraries were sequenced on an Illumina NovaSeq using 2 x 150 bp paired-end reads. In the paper's pipeline: Reads were demultiplexed and collapsed into UMI-guided consensus sequences with migec v1.2.7. Using mixcr v2.1.11, UMI consensuses were aligned to TRA and TRB V and J templates and then assembled into clonotypes. Clonotypes were classified as expanded or contracted when called significant by both edgeR and NoisET, with noise models trained on biological replicates. For edgeR calls, the cutoffs were a false discovery rate-adjusted p below 0.01 and a log2 fold-change threshold of 1. As an exploratory analysis of dynamics, max-normalized trajectories of the 1000 most abundant clonotypes were examined by PCA with hierarchical clustering. The CD4 or CD8 phenotype of responding clones was assigned using the separately sequenced CD4+ and CD8+ repertoires. TCRdb reworked the public reads: Q25 trimming with fastp, MiXCR clone assembly, productive beta chains retained. Entries are consolidated by CDR3 protein sequence, retaining the most common genes and DNA. TCRdb, not the authors, supplied the V and J calls. This sample lists about 150,000 distinct CDR3 sequences; about 28% were detected once. The ten largest clones take up more than 10% of the sample.

A note on this clonotype: Its antigen remains unidentified. The sample holds no much larger clone one base away, and base qualities are not on file.

Clipping removes 4 bases from V and 4 bases from J, with 7 as the unmatched junction base count. Reading from cysteine to phenylalanine, the CDR3 counts 16 amino acids. Only the CDR3 region is kept as DNA, spanning 48 bases read in frame from base 1. Per the germline V gene, KGHDR is the CDR1 and SFDVKD is the CDR2. The chain couples TRBV24-1 to TRBJ2-2; 8 bases in the junction line up with TRBD1. The source is an adult woman who had mild COVID-19 (a few samples of this study predate the infection). The sample titles of this study are shuffled in the database, so cell type and time point are left out; the donor was told from shared clones. The sample consisted of PBMCs or a T cell subset sorted from them (not recorded which). The nucleotide sequence is TGTGCCACCAGTGACGGGGACAGGACCATCACCGGGGAGCTGTTTTTT. This is translated as CATSDGDRTITGELFF.